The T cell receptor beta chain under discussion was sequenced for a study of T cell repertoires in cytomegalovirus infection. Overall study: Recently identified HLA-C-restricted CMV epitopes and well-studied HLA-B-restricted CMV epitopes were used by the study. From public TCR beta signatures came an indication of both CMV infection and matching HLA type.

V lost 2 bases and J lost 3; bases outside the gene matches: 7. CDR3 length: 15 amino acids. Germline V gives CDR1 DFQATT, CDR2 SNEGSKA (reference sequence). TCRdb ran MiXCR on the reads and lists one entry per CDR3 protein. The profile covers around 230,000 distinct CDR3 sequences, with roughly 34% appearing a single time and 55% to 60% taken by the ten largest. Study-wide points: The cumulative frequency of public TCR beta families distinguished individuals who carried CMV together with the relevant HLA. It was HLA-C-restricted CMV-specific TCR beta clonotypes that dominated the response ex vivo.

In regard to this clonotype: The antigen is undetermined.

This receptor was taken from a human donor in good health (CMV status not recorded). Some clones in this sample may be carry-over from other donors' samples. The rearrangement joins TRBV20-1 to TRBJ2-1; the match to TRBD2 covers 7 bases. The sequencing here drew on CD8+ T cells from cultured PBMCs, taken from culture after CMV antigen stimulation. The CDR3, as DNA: TGCAGTGCTAGAAACCGGGACTACGACTACAATGAGCAGTTCTTC. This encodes CSARNRDYDYNEQFF.